This is a list of T cell receptor beta chains from one sample in a study of blood T cell repertoires in COVID-19. Produced via immunoSEQ multiplex PCR; TCRdb's table is partial and in-frame only. Among around 250,000 clones listed, 70% to 90% were seen once. Sequences were obtained from PBMCs or T cells enriched from blood (not recorded which). The receptors come from a woman in her 50s who had recovered from COVID-19. Each CDR3 is given with its conserved first and last residue. The D gene is left open where the match is weak. Some rows mark clone size as missing; the rest say once, few, many or name a class of expanded clone.

cdr3_nt: TGTGCCAGCAGTGAAGCCTCGACACGCAGGAATGAAAAACTGTTTTTT; cdr3_aa: CASSEASTRRNEKLFF; j_call: TRBJ1-4; clone_size: .; v_call: TRBV2; d_call: .
cdr3_nt: TGTGCCAGCAGTCCAAGAGGACTAGCGGGCCTCAATGAGCAGTTCTTC; cdr3_aa: CASSPRGLAGLNEQFF; j_call: TRBJ2-1; clone_size: .; v_call: TRBV28; d_call: TRBD2
cdr3_nt: TGCGCCAGCAGCCCGGGACTAGTGAACACCGGGGAGCTGTTTTTT; cdr3_aa: CASSPGLVNTGELFF; j_call: TRBJ2-2; clone_size: .; v_call: TRBV5-1; d_call: TRBD2
cdr3_nt: TGTGCCAGTAGCACCACAGGGGTCAATCAGCCCCAGCATTTT; cdr3_aa: CASSTTGVNQPQHF; j_call: TRBJ1-5; clone_size: .; v_call: TRBV19; d_call: TRBD1
cdr3_nt: TGTGCCAGCAGCCCCCTTCCCCGGGACATTTTTTACCCGGTCTCCTACGAGCAGTACTTC; cdr3_aa: CASSPLPRDIFYPVSYEQYF; j_call: TRBJ2-7; clone_size: .; v_call: TRBV6-6; d_call: .
cdr3_nt: TGTGCCAGCAGTTTAGTCCAGGGGGCTTCCTACGAGCAGTACTTC; cdr3_aa: CASSLVQGASYEQYF; j_call: TRBJ2-7; clone_size: .; v_call: TRBV28; d_call: TRBD1
cdr3_nt: TGTGCCAGCAGTTACTCGACTCTGAGCTCCTACAATGAGCAGTTCTTC; cdr3_aa: CASSYSTLSSYNEQFF; j_call: TRBJ2-1; clone_size: .; v_call: TRBV6-2/TRBV6-3; d_call: .
cdr3_nt: TGCGCCAGCAGCCAAGGTCCAGTCCTCAATCAGCCCCAGCATTTT; cdr3_aa: CASSQGPVLNQPQHF; j_call: TRBJ1-5; clone_size: .; v_call: TRBV4-1; d_call: .
cdr3_nt: TGTGCCAGCAGTGTGGGGGGGTCGAGCTCCTACGAGCAGTACTTC; cdr3_aa: CASSVGGSSSYEQYF; j_call: TRBJ2-7; clone_size: .; v_call: TRBV2; d_call: TRBD2
cdr3_nt: TGCAGCGTTGAAGATCAGGGGGCTACGTTAAGCACAGATACGCAGTATTTT; cdr3_aa: CSVEDQGATLSTDTQYF; j_call: TRBJ2-3; clone_size: .; v_call: TRBV29-1; d_call: TRBD1
cdr3_nt: TGTGCCAGTAGTATAACCAGGGGAGCCTACGAGCAGTACTTC; cdr3_aa: CASSITRGAYEQYF; j_call: TRBJ2-7; clone_size: few; v_call: TRBV19; d_call: .
cdr3_nt: TGCGCCAGCAGCCCCGGTGCGGGAGGGCCGAGGACAGATACGCAGTATTTT; cdr3_aa: CASSPGAGGPRTDTQYF; j_call: TRBJ2-3; clone_size: .; v_call: TRBV5-1; d_call: TRBD2
cdr3_nt: TGTGCCAGCAGTACTACAGGGAACACCGGGGAGCTGTTTTTT; cdr3_aa: CASSTTGNTGELFF; j_call: TRBJ2-2; clone_size: .; v_call: TRBV28; d_call: .
cdr3_nt: TGTGCCAGCAGTCCTCACCGGGACTTTAACACTGAAGCTTTCTTT; cdr3_aa: CASSPHRDFNTEAFF; j_call: TRBJ1-1; clone_size: .; v_call: TRBV27; d_call: .
cdr3_nt: TGTGCCAGCAGTCCGACAGGGTTCACTGAAGCTTTCTTT; cdr3_aa: CASSPTGFTEAFF; j_call: TRBJ1-1; clone_size: .; v_call: TRBV12-3/TRBV12-4; d_call: TRBD1